This passage covers 31 T cell receptor beta chains from one sample sequenced in a study of T cell repertoires in cytomegalovirus infection. TCRdb fed the reads into MiXCR, producing one record per CDR3 protein. The data hold some 300,000 distinct CDR3 sequences, with around 13% observed a single time. The specimen was PBMCs. All receptors come from a human donor in good health (CMV status not recorded). Some clones in this sample may be carry-over from other donors' samples.

This clonotype was found many times. The gene calls are TRBV10-3 and TRBJ2-3; 9 positions agree with TRBD2. The CDR3 consists of 15 residues. The J segment lost 4 bases and the V segment lost 6 bases, leaving 8 bases of the junction unmatched. Germline CDR1 and CDR2: ENHRY and SYGVKD. CDR3 DNA: TGTGCCATCAGATTTGAGAGCGGGAGGCCAGATACGCAGTATTTT. Protein sequence: CAIRFESGRPDTQYF.

This clonotype was counted ten times or more. This rearrangement joins TRBV7-8 to TRBJ2-7; TRBD1 aligns across 9 bases. J lost 5 bases, V lost 5 bases, and 10 bases had no gene match. The CDR3 totals 15 residues. Per the germline V gene, CDR1 is SGHVS and CDR2 is FQNEAQ. The CDR3 sequence: CASSGNRGRVHEQYF. The CDR3 DNA reads as TGTGCCAGCAGCGGTAACAGGGGGCGCGTCCACGAGCAGTACTTC.

J is TRBJ2-1 and V is TRBV29-1, with D hard to call. The V gene's germline CDR1 is SQVTM and CDR2 ANQGSEA. The CDR3 consists of 11 residues. With 2 bases removed from V and 6 bases from J, the gap between germline ends came to 5 bases. The CDR3 bases are TGCAGCGTTGAAAGGGCCAATGAGCAGTTCTTC. As protein: CSVERANEQFF.

This clonotype was seen repeatedly, ten times or more. This chain joins TRBV7-2 and TRBJ1-1, with no clear D. V lost 3 bases to trimming and J lost 5 bases, with 10 bases between them. This CDR3 region has 13 residues. Germline CDR1 is SGHTA and CDR2 is FQGNSA. Here the CDR3 DNA reads TGTGCCAGCAGCTTTGGAGGATCGACTGAAGCTTTCTTT. As protein: CASSFGGSTEAFF.

This clonotype occurred many times. The chain joins TRBV7-3 to TRBJ2-3; D may be TRBD2 (5 bases). V lost 4 bases, J lost 5 bases, and 10 bases lay in between. The CDR3 sequence is 13 residues long. Germline V CDR1 and CDR2: SGHTA, FQGTGA. CDR3 sequence: CASSSQLEDTQYF. The CDR3 DNA sequence: TGTGCCAGCAGCTCCCAACTAGAAGATACGCAGTATTTT. Full variable domain (rest looked up from reference TRBV7-3 and TRBJ2-3): GAGVSQTPSNKVTEKGKYVELRCDPISGHTALYWYRQSLGQGPEFLIYFQGTGAADDSGLPNDRFFAVRPEGSVSTLKIQRTERGDSAVYLCASSSQLEDTQYFGPGTRLTVL.

The CDR3 sequence is CSARGEEGLAGGFSYEQYF. The CDR3 DNA is TGCAGTGCTAGAGGAGAAGAGGGACTAGCGGGAGGGTTTTCCTACGAGCAGTACTTC. V gene TRBV20-1 combines with J gene TRBJ2-7, with TRBD2 matching over 16 bases. CDR1 DFQATT and CDR2 SNEGSKA come from the germline V gene (reference sequence). CDR3 length: 19 amino acids. Germline trimming cut 1 base from V and 1 base from J; bases unmatched to any gene: 10.

This clonotype was seen many times. This chain links TRBV7-2 with TRBJ2-5; TRBD2 matches 9 bases. CDR1 SGHTA and CDR2 FQGNSA come from the germline V gene. V lost 5 bases and J lost 5; bases outside the gene matches: 18. The CDR3 has 18 residues. In DNA, the CDR3 is TGTGCCAGCAGCCATACCCTTGTCGGGCTAGCGGGAAGGGAGACCCAGTACTTC. It translates to CASSHTLVGLAGRETQYF.

This clonotype was seen repeatedly, ten times or more. This chain links TRBV7-2 with TRBJ2-1; TRBD2 matches 9 bases. This CDR3 comprises 14 residues. The ends lost 7 bases at V and 9 bases at J; junction bases unmatched: 10. CDR1 and CDR2 (germline): SGHTA, FQGNSA. The CDR3 here is CASTLLAGLAEQFF. The CDR3 bases are TGTGCCAGCACCCTTCTAGCGGGATTGGCTGAGCAGTTCTTC.

This clonotype was detected ten times or more. The rearrangement joins TRBV19 to TRBJ1-5, with TRBD1 as a possible D gene (5 bases). Germline V gives CDR1 LNHDA, CDR2 SQIVND (reference sequence). Trimming removed 9 bases at V and 0 bases at J, with 9 bases between. The CDR3 runs 13 residues. For the CDR3, the DNA is TGTGCCAGCGGGGGGTATAGCAATCAGCCCCAGCATTTT. Amino acids: CASGGYSNQPQHF.

The genes are TRBV6-2 or TRBV6-3 and TRBJ1-2; TRBD1 matches 9 bases. From germline, CDR1 is MNHEY and CDR2 SVGEGT. This CDR3 region has 14 residues. V gave up 6 bases and J gave up 8 bases; unmatched junction bases: 10. The CDR3 region has the DNA TGTGCCAGCAGGCCGACCGGGACAGGGAACGGCTACACCTTC. It specifies CASRPTGTGNGYTF.

A note on this clonotype: A much larger clone differs by one base, so this may be a read error. The chain has TRBV5-1 and TRBJ2-5; TRBD2 matches 8 bases. Germline V gene lookup returns CDR1 SGHRS and CDR2 YFSETQ. There are 15 residues in the CDR3. Germline trimming cut 4 bases from V and 5 bases from J; bases unmatched to any gene: 10. CDR3 in amino acids: CASSQYGGGPETQYF. CDR3 bases: TGCGCCAGCAGCCAGTACGGGGGGGGGCCGGAGACCCAGTACTTC.

This clonotype showed up just a few times. The J gene is TRBJ1-5, the V gene TRBV19; D is uncertain. Trimming removed 0 bases from V and 3 bases from J, with 9 bases in between. CDR1 LNHDA and CDR2 SQIVND come from the germline V gene (reference sequence). The CDR3 has 15 amino acids. The CDR3 DNA follows: TGTGCCAGTAGTATAGACGACTGGCCCAATCAGCCCCAGCATTTT. Translation: CASSIDDWPNQPQHF.

This chain uses TRBV20-1 with TRBJ1-4; D unresolved. In germline, CDR1 is DFQATT, CDR2 SNEGSKA (reference sequence). The CDR3 spans 15 residues. With 0 bases removed from V and 0 bases from J, the gap between germline ends came to 8 bases. CDR3 residues: CSARDQSATNEKLFF. The CDR3 DNA reads as TGCAGTGCTAGAGATCAAAGTGCAACTAATGAAAAACTGTTTTTT.

The genes are TRBV3-1 and TRBJ2-1; TRBD1 agrees at 9 bases. Unmatched junction bases numbered 6, after V lost 4 bases and J lost 2 bases. The CDR3 runs 16 residues. Germline loops: CDR1 LGHDT, CDR2 YNNKEL (reference sequence). Here the CDR3 DNA reads TGTGCCAGCAGCCCCCGAGACAGGGGGACCTACAATGAGCAGTTCTTC. This gives the protein CASSPRDRGTYNEQFF.

This clonotype was counted a few times. The V and J genes are TRBV29-1 and TRBJ1-4; D gene unclear. Germline CDR1 is SQVTM and CDR2 is ANQGSEA. This CDR3 is built from 11 residues. The V end lost 2 bases, the J end lost 8 bases, and 6 bases lay between the germline ends. The CDR3, as DNA: TGCAGCGTTGAAATAGCCGAAAAACTGTTTTTT. Translated, it gives CSVEIAEKLFF.

J is TRBJ2-3 and V is TRBV7-3; weak D call: TRBD2 (6 bases). CDR3 length equals 14 residues. The V end lost 1 base, the J end lost 8 bases, and 13 bases lay between the germline ends. Per the germline V gene, CDR1 is SGHTA and CDR2 is FQGTGA. The CDR3 spells CASSLNPGGGTQYF. In DNA, the CDR3 is TGTGCCAGCAGCTTAAATCCCGGGGGTGGTACGCAGTATTTT.

This clonotype was found many times. The chain employs TRBV7-2 and TRBJ2-7; 8 bases align to TRBD2. The V segment lost 2 bases and the J segment 2 bases; nucleotides outside the gene matches: 5. Germline-derived CDR1 and CDR2 are SGHTA and FQGNSA. The CDR3 is 15 amino acids. The CDR3 DNA reads as TGTGCCAGCAGCTTATGGGCGGGAGGTACCTACGAGCAGTACTTC. Translation: CASSLWAGGTYEQYF.

This clonotype was detected many times. V usage is TRBV28 and J usage is TRBJ1-5; the D is unclear. V gave up 7 bases and J gave up 8 bases, with 15 bases separating them. There are 13 residues in the CDR3. Germline V lookup: CDR1 MDHEN, CDR2 SYDVKM. CDR3 protein: CASTVTALEPQHF. Here the CDR3 DNA reads TGTGCCAGCACCGTGACGGCACTGGAGCCCCAGCATTTT.

Ten or more counts support this clonotype. The rearrangement joins TRBV28 to TRBJ2-7, with D maybe TRBD1 (6 bases). V dropped 10 bases and J dropped 2 bases, with 15 bases sitting between them. CDR1 MDHEN and CDR2 SYDVKM come from the germline V gene. The CDR3 has 13 amino acids. In nucleotides, the CDR3 is TGTGCCACTACAGGGCCCGCTACCTACGAGCAGTACTTC. Its translation: CATTGPATYEQYF.

This clonotype was observed many times. The rearrangement links TRBV7-2 to TRBJ2-5; 7 bases line up with TRBD2. The trim removed 3 bases at V and 5 bases at J, leaving 6 bases unmatched. The V gene's germline CDR1 is SGHTA and CDR2 FQGNSA. The CDR3 is 14 amino acids. CDR3 loop: CASSFQPGGETQYF. DNA of the CDR3: TGTGCCAGCAGCTTTCAACCGGGAGGCGAGACCCAGTACTTC.

In its sample, this clonotype was seen many times. The chain links TRBV5-6 to TRBJ2-3, with 7 bases that match TRBD2. V lost 1 base, J lost 4 bases, and 12 bases stayed unmatched. Germline values: CDR1 SGHDT, CDR2 YYEEEE. There are 17 residues in the CDR3. CDR3 nucleotides: TGTGCCAGCAGCTTGAGGCTCGGCGGGAGACAGTCAGATACGCAGTATTTT. This translates into CASSLRLGGRQSDTQYF. The entire variable domain, with the rest obtained from reference TRBV5-6 and TRBJ2-3, is as follows: DAGVTQSPTHLIKTRGQQVTLRCSPKSGHDTVSWYQQALGQGPQFIFQYYEEEERQRGNFPDRFSGHQFPNYSSELNVNALLLGDSALYLCASSLRLGGRQSDTQYFGPGTRLTVL.

The V call is TRBV10-2, the J call TRBJ1-4; 8 bases are a match to TRBD1. The junction had 7 bases not matched to a gene; V was cut back by 7 bases and J by 0 bases. Germline loops: CDR1 WSHSY, CDR2 SAAADI. CDR3 size: 16 residues. The CDR3 DNA sequence: TGCGCCAGCACGCTTCGGACAGGGTCAACTAATGAAAAACTGTTTTTT. Amino acid sequence: CASTLRTGSTNEKLFF.

This clonotype was counted a few times. This chain links TRBV7-9 with TRBJ2-7; tentatively, D is TRBD2 (5 bases). This CDR3 region has 16 residues. Germline V gives CDR1 SEHNR, CDR2 FQNEAQ (reference sequence). Trimming removed 5 bases from V and 3 bases from J, with 20 bases in between. CDR3 residues: CASSPPGEGLYYEQYF. The CDR3 DNA reads as TGTGCCAGCAGCCCCCCCGGTGAGGGCCTTTACTACGAGCAGTACTTC.

The J gene is TRBJ2-1, the V gene TRBV20-1; TRBD2 is a possible D gene (7 bases). The germline CDR1 and CDR2 sequences are DFQATT and SNEGSKA (reference sequence). The V gene lost 0 bases and the J gene lost 3 bases, with 12 bases spanning the gap. This CDR3 is built from 15 residues. CDR3 sequence reads: CSARDEGGVYNEQFF. CDR3 DNA: TGCAGTGCTAGAGATGAGGGGGGGGTCTACAATGAGCAGTTCTTC.

The J gene is TRBJ2-1, the V gene TRBV20-1; D is uncertain. Trimming pared 5 bases from V and 0 bases from J, leaving 5 bases between. The CDR3 contains 12 residues. Looked up from germline, CDR1 is DFQATT and CDR2 is SNEGSKA (reference sequence). CDR3 protein: CSAFGSYNEQFF. In DNA, the CDR3 is TGCAGTGCTTTTGGCTCCTACAATGAGCAGTTCTTC.

The table lists this clonotype with a few counts. The rearrangement joins TRBV6-6 to TRBJ1-2; D ambiguous. The V end lost 2 bases, the J end lost 4 bases, and 17 bases lay between the germline ends. Per germline, CDR1 MNHNY and CDR2 SVGAGI (reference sequence). The CDR3 has 16 amino acids. The CDR3 here is CASSYAAGSKGYGYTF. The CDR3 DNA is TGTGCCAGCAGTTACGCCGCGGGGTCGAAAGGCTATGGCTACACCTTC.

The V and J genes are TRBV6-6 and TRBJ2-2; 9 bases are shared with TRBD1. The germline CDR1 and CDR2 sequences are MNHNY and SVGAGI (reference sequence). The trim removed 6 bases at V and 4 bases at J, leaving 3 bases unmatched. This CDR3 is 14 amino acids long. The CDR3 DNA reads as TGTGCCAGCAGCCCGGGACAGGGCACCGGGGAGCTGTTTTTT. This codes for CASSPGQGTGELFF.

This CDR3 is CASSYGGTSNQPQHF. The CDR3 DNA reads as TGTGCCAGCAGTTATGGGGGGACTTCGAATCAGCCCCAGCATTTT. The chain joins TRBV6-6 to TRBJ1-5; tentative D call: TRBD1 (5 bases). Trimming cost V 3 bases and J 4 bases, with 13 bases left between them. CDR3 length: 15 residues. CDR1 is MNHNY, CDR2 SVGAGI, per germline (reference sequence).

The table lists this clonotype with many counts. The chain has TRBV7-9 and TRBJ1-4; the D is unclear. The length of the CDR3 is 13 residues. V lost 5 bases and J lost 5, with 9 bases in between. Looked up from germline, CDR1 is SEHNR and CDR2 is FQNEAQ (reference sequence). The CDR3 nucleotides read TGTGCCAGCAGCCTGGGTCTCAATGAAAAACTGTTTTTT. It yields the protein CASSLGLNEKLFF. The entire variable domain, with the rest obtained from reference TRBV7-9 and TRBJ1-4, is as follows: DTGVSQNPRHKITKRGQNVTFRCDPISEHNRLYWYRQTLGQGPEFLTYFQNEAQLEKSRLLSDRFSAERPKGSFSTLEIQRTEQGDSAMYLCASSLGLNEKLFFGSGTQLSVL.

Only a few counts were recorded for this clonotype. The chain is built from TRBV19 and TRBJ2-1; 8 bases line up with TRBD2. Germline V gene lookup returns CDR1 LNHDA and CDR2 SQIVND (reference sequence). J lost 6 bases, V lost 0 bases, and 10 bases had no gene match. The CDR3 is made up of 17 amino acids. The CDR3 spells CASSIDLRRGGLNEQFF. The CDR3 nucleotides are TGTGCCAGTAGTATAGATCTCCGCCGGGGGGGCCTCAATGAGCAGTTCTTC.

In this sample, this clonotype turned up many times. This sequence joins TRBV12-3 or TRBV12-4 and TRBJ1-2; D uncertain. V was shortened by 2 bases and J by 6 bases, with 1 base between the two germline ends. The CDR3 contains 10 residues. The CDR3 DNA sequence: TGTGCCAGCAGTTTAAATGGCTACACCTTC. Protein sequence: CASSLNGYTF.